This T cell receptor (beta chain) was captured in a study of shared clonotypes between healthy human individuals (dated by TCRdb to about 2020). Some background on the complete study: The cohort comprised two women and three men aged 18 to 49 years. For each donor, CD4 naive and CD4 memory were each run on three plates, CD8 naive on two plates, and CD8 memory on one plate. Blood TCR repertoires of five healthy adults were deeply sequenced to estimate repertoire size and the extent of clonotype sharing between individuals. Different laboratories and diverse techniques were used to prepare libraries and sequence TCR repertoires, to increase sequencing depth and limit assay-specific biases. Each donor's leukapheresis produced roughly between about 0.85 and 10 billion PBMCs. The paper's findings and limits, for the study overall: Only blood was sampled, and tissue TCR repertoires likely differ from those in blood. The genetic and exposure-history diversity represented was limited by the small number of donors. Based on pairwise subsampling, the degree of clonotype sharing among donors was expected to be affected by sequencing depth. Sharing across several donors was observed for 4.5% to 6.5% of naive CD4, over 3% of naive CD8, 2% to 2.5% of memory CD4, and 0.4% of memory CD8 clonotypes. Compared with non-shared clonotypes, the clonotypes found in all four sorted-subset donors had higher generation probabilities. Incomplete sequencing was indicated by rarefaction of sorted-subset datasets, despite the large sequencing depth. Naive subsets generally had larger estimated clonotype richness than memory subsets did.

Healthy HIV-negative adults with no recently reported acute infections or vaccinations were included as donors. All donors were Caucasian adults living in Nashville, Tennessee, USA. CD4+ T cells were enriched by magnetic negative selection; naive cells were then positively selected on CD45RA, and the negative fraction formed the memory subset. Blood was collected by leukapheresis, and PBMCs were isolated by Ficoll-Histopaque density gradient centrifugation and then cryopreserved in liquid nitrogen vapor phase. Analytical flow cytometry was used to check the purity and quantity of each magnetically sorted T cell population. From each sorted fraction, genomic DNA was isolated and quantified by UV absorbance on a Nanodrop 2000c. CDR1 SGDLS and CDR2 YYNGEE were looked up in the germline V gene. At the junction V is shortened by 2 bases and J by 8 bases; bases outside the gene matches: 5. The cysteine opens and the phenylalanine closes a CDR3 of 14 amino acids. CDR3 DNA is the only sequence kept; it has 42 bases, read in frame from the first base.

Comments on this clone: The specificity of this receptor is unknown. No qualities accompany the bases; no much larger clone lies one base away.

Using the deep immunoSEQ assay, multiplex PCR amplified TCR CDR3 regions from genomic DNA. For each cell subset, the extracted genomic DNA was distributed evenly across all wells of several immunoSEQ 96-well plates, and each plate served as one replicate. For sorted subsets, 150 to 250 ng genomic DNA, equal to 25,000 to 35,000 T cell genomes, was loaded into each replicate PCR. The purified libraries were quantified using a Qubit 3.0 fluorometer, sized with a Bioanalyzer 2100, and then quantified again using the KAPA Library Quantification kit. Each immunoSEQ 96-well plate was sequenced on its own single-read 150-cycle Illumina NextSeq 550 flow cell. For the original study's pipeline: Because the immunoSEQ output included only junctional sequences and no quality scores, the filtering could not be the same as the filtering used for full-length reads. To assign V/J genes and CDR3, sequences were annotated using PyIR, a Python wrapper for IgBLAST v1.9, with IMGT germline references. Any read was removed if the V/J assignment was weak (E-value above 1e-6), the CDR3 was missing, or the read contained stop codons, out-of-frame junctions, or ambiguous translated residues. V3J clonotypes were defined as sequences sharing the same inferred V gene, J gene, and CDR3 amino acid sequence. To compute the percentage overlap between repertoires, the number of shared unique clonotypes was divided by the size of the smaller repertoire. RTK rarefaction, the Chao1 estimator, and Recon v2.1 estimates of unobserved clonotypes were used to assess repertoire richness. Generation probabilities for all TCRbeta clonotypes obtained by the gDNA method from a handful of donors were computed using OLGA. Here the immuneACCESS table is served through TCRdb, limited to in-frame sequences with V and J called. Missing clones are a known gap in these copies; in checked studies unresolved V genes cover under half, and the rest lacks a known reason. V, J and clone size are taken as reported in that table, and D and trimming were inferred from the DNA itself. The table for this sample lists 2 million to 2.5 million clones; 90% to 95% of them were counted only once. Under 0.45% of the sample rests with the top ten.

The rearranged chain carries TRBV9 and TRBJ2-1; TRBD2 matches 9 bases in the middle. Sequenced: naive CD4+ T cells from PBMCs. The cell subset or site label for this specimen denotes: CD45RA+ positively selected. The sequence derives from a man younger than 35 in good health. Some clones in this sample may be carry-over from other donors' samples. The CDR3 reads CASSVTSGFDEQFF. The nucleotides read TGTGCCAGCAGCGTCACTAGCGGGTTCGATGAGCAGTTCTTC.